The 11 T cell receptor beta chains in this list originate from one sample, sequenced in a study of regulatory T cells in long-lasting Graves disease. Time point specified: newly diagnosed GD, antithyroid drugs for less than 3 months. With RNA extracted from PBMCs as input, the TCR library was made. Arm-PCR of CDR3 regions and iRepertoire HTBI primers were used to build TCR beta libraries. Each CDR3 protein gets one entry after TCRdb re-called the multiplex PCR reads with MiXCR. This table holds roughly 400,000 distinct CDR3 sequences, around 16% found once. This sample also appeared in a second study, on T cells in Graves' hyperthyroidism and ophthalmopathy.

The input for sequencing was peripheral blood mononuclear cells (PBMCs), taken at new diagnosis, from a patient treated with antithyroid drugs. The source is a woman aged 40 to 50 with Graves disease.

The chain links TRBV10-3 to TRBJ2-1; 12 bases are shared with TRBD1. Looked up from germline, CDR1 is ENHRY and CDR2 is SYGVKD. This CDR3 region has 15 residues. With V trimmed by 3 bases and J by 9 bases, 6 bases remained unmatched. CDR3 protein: CAISDRDRGQSEQFF. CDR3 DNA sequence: TGTGCCATCAGTGACCGGGACAGGGGGCAAAGTGAGCAGTTCTTC.

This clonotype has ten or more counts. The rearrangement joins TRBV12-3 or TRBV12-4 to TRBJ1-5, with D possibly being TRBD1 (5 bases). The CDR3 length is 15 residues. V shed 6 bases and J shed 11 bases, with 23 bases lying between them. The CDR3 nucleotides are TGTGCCAGCAGCCACTCGACAGACCCTGCCTTGGCCCAGCATTTT. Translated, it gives CASSHSTDPALAQHF.

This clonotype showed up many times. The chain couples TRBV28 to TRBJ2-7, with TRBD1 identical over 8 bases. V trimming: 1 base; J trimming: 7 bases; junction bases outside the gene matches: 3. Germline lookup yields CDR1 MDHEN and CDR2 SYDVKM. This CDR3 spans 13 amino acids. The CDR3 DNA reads TGTGCCAGCAGTTTATTCGGGACAGGAGAGCAGTACTTC. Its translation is CASSLFGTGEQYF.

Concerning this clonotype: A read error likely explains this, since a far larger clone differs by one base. CDR3 amino acids: CASGTNTYERYF. In DNA, the CDR3 is TGTGCCAGCGGAACTAACACTTACGAGCGGTACTTC. V and J are TRBV6-2 or TRBV6-3 and TRBJ2-7; no definite D call. Germline V gene data show CDR1 as MNHEY and CDR2 as SVGEGT. The CDR3 contains 12 residues.

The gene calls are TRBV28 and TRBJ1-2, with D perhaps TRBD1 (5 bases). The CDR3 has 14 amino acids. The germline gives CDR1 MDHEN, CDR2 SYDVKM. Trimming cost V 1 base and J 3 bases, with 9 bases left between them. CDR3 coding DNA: TGTGCCAGCAGTTTATCAGGGACCTACTATGGCTACACCTTC. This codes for CASSLSGTYYGYTF.

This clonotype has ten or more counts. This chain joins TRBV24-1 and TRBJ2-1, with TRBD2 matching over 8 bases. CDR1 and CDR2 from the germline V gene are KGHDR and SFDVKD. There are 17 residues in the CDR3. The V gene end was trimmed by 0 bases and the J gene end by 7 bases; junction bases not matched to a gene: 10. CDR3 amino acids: CATSDLRAGESGNEQFF. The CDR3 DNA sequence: TGTGCCACCAGTGATTTGCGAGCGGGAGAGTCCGGGAATGAGCAGTTCTTC.

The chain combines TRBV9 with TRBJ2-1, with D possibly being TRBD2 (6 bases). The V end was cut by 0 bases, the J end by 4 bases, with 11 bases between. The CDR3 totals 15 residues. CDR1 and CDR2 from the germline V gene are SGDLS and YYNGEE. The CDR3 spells CASSVGSSEYNEQFF. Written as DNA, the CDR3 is TGTGCCAGCAGCGTAGGTTCTAGCGAATACAATGAGCAGTTCTTC.

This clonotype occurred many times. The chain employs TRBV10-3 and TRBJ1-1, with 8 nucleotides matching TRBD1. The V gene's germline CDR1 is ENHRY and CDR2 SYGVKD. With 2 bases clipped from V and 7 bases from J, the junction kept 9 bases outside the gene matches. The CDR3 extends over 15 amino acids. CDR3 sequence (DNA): TGTGCCATCAGTGAGGCGACAGGGGAGGTTGGTGAAGCTTTCTTT. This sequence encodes CAISEATGEVGEAFF.

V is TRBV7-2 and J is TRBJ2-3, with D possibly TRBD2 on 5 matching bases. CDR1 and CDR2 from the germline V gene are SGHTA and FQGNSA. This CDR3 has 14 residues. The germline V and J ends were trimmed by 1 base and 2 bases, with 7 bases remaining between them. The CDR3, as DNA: TGTGCCAGCAGCTTAGTCCGGGACACAGATACGCAGTATTTT. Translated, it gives CASSLVRDTDTQYF. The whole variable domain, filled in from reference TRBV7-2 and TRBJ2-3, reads GAGVSQSPSNKVTEKGKDVELRCDPISGHTALYWYRQSLGQGLEFLIYFQGNSAPDKSGLPSDRFSAERTGGSVSTLTIQRTQQEDSAVYLCASSLVRDTDTQYFGPGTRLTVL.

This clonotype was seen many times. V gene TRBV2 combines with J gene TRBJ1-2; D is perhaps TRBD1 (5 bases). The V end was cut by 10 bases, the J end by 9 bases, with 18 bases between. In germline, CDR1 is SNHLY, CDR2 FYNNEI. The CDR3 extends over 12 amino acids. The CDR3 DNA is TGTGCCACCCGGGGGGGGGAGATAAGCTACACCTTC. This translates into CATRGGEISYTF.

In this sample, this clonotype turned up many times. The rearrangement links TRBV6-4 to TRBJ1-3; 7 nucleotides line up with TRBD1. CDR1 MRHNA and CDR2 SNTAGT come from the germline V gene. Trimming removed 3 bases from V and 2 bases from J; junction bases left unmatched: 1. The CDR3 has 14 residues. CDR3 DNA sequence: TGTGCCAGCAGTGAAGGGACAGCTGGAAACACCATATATTTT. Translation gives CASSEGTAGNTIYF.